Sequencing of this TCR beta chain was carried out in a study of blood T cell repertoires in COVID-19. Libraries were prepared by immunoSEQ multiplex PCR; TCRdb keeps only in-frame clonotypes and omits some of them. The table records 140,000 to 150,000 clones, roughly 84% of them present only once. The sequence was collected from a human donor in a cohort sampled during active COVID-19. The material sequenced was peripheral blood.

The DNA of the CDR3 is TGTGCCAGCAGTGAAGGGACTAGCGGGGCCTACGAGCAGTACTTC. This codes for CASSEGTSGAYEQYF. This rearrangement joins TRBV2 to TRBJ2-7, with TRBD2 identical over 12 bases. CDR1 is SNHLY, CDR2 FYNNEI, per germline. This CDR3 has 15 residues. Trimming cost V 1 base and J 2 bases; bases outside gene matches: 0.